Following are 2 T cell receptor beta chains from one sample sequenced in a study of CD8 T cells in ankylosing spondylitis. MiXCR was run by TCRdb on the 5' RACE reads, yielding one entry per CDR3 protein. Of 300,000 to 400,000 distinct CDR3 sequences in the sample, more than 9% are singletons; the top ten hold about 10%. What was sequenced was blood, either unsorted or a sorted T cell fraction (not recorded which). These TCRs come from a female donor with ankylosing spondylitis or in good health (not recorded which).

This clonotype showed up many times. The chain couples TRBV5-1 to TRBJ2-3; 8 positions match TRBD2. Germline trimming cut 2 bases from V and 2 bases from J; bases unmatched to any gene: 1. Germline V lookup: CDR1 SGHRS, CDR2 YFSETQ. The CDR3 has 14 residues. The CDR3 DNA sequence: TGCGCCAGCAGCTTACTAGCGGACACAGATACGCAGTATTTT. This translates into CASSLLADTDTQYF.

This clonotype has ten or more counts. This rearrangement joins TRBV6-1 to TRBJ2-5, with TRBD1 matching 8 bases. In germline, CDR1 is MNHNS, CDR2 SASEGT. The CDR3 loop spans 17 amino acids. Trimming at V came to 1 base and at J to 5 bases, leaving 12 bases not matched to a gene. Written as DNA, the CDR3 is TGTGCCAGCAGTGAAGGATCCTGGACAGGGATGTTGGAGACCCAGTACTTC. Its protein is CASSEGSWTGMLETQYF.